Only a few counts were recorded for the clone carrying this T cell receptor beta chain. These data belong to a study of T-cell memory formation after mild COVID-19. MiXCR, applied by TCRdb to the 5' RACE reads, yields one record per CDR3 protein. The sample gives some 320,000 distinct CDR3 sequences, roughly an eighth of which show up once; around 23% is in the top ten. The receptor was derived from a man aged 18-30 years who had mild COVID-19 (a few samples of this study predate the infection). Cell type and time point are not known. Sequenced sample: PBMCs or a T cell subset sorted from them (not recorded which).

CDR3 bases: TGCGCCAGCAGCTTTAGTGGGGAACAGCCCCAGCATTTT. Its translation: CASSFSGEQPQHF. The V and J genes are TRBV5-1 and TRBJ1-5; unclear D gene. The CDR3 totals 13 residues. The V end was cut by 2 bases, the J end by 7 bases, with 10 bases between. The germline V gene encodes CDR1 SGHRS and CDR2 YFSETQ.